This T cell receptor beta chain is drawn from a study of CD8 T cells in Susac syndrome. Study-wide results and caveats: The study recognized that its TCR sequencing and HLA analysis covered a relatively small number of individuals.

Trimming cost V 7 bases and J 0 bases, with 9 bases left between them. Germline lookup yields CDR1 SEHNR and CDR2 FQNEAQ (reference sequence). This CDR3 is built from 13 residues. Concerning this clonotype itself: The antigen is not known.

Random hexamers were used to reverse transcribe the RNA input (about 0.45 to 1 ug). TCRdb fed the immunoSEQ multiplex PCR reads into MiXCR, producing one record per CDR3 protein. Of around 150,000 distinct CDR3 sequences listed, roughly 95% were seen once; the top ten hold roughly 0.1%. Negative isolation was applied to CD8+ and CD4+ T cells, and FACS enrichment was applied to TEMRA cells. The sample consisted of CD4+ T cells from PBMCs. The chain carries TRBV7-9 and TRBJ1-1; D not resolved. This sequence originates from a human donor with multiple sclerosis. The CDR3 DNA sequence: TGTGCCAGCACCACTACTATGAACACTGAAGCTTTCTTT. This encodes CASTTTMNTEAFF.